The rows below give T cell receptor beta chains drawn from one sample of a study of shared clonotypes between healthy human individuals. Data came from immunoSEQ multiplex PCR; TCRdb stores just in-frame clones and leaves some out. The sample has approximately 110,000 clones, approximately 70% seen once. The source material was memory CD8+ T cells sorted from blood. These receptors all come from a woman in her 30s in good health. Each CDR3 is given with its conserved first and last residue. A D gene is named only where the DNA matches it firmly. The listing skips clone size in some rows; elsewhere it reads once, few, many or a size class.

J gene: TRBJ2-7
V gene: TRBV7-9
clone size: NA
D gene: TRBD2
CDR3 length: 19
CDR3 protein: CASSLDLWLAGSPAGEQYF
CDR3 DNA: TGTGCCAGCAGCTTAGATCTGTGGCTAGCGGGATCCCCCGCCGGAGAGCAGTACTTC

J gene: TRBJ2-5
V gene: TRBV11-2
clone size: NA
D gene: TRBD2
CDR3 length: 13
CDR3 protein: CASSQAGGSTQYF
CDR3 DNA: TGTGCCAGCAGCCAAGCGGGGGGGAGCACCCAGTACTTC

J gene: TRBJ2-7
V gene: TRBV4-1
clone size: NA
D gene: TRBD2
CDR3 length: 15
CDR3 protein: CASSHGTSGSSEQYF
CDR3 DNA: TGCGCCAGCAGCCATGGGACTAGCGGGAGCAGCGAGCAGTACTTC

J gene: TRBJ2-1
V gene: TRBV6-6
clone size: NA
D gene: NA
CDR3 length: 15
CDR3 protein: CASSYPGPALNEQFF
CDR3 DNA: TGTGCCAGCAGTTACCCCGGACCCGCTTTGAATGAGCAGTTCTTC

J gene: TRBJ2-5
V gene: TRBV9
clone size: many
D gene: NA
CDR3 length: 15
CDR3 protein: CASSRRGGGQETQYF
CDR3 DNA: TGTGCCAGCAGCCGCAGGGGAGGGGGCCAAGAGACCCAGTACTTC

J gene: TRBJ2-1
V gene: TRBV7-9
clone size: NA
D gene: NA
CDR3 length: 14
CDR3 protein: CASSSWVLYNEQFF
CDR3 DNA: TGTGCCAGCAGCTCCTGGGTCCTCTACAATGAGCAGTTCTTC

J gene: TRBJ2-5
V gene: TRBV2
clone size: NA
D gene: TRBD1
CDR3 length: 15
CDR3 protein: CASTPRTGSRGTQYF
CDR3 DNA: TGTGCCAGCACCCCGAGGACAGGGTCCCGGGGGACCCAGTACTTC

J gene: TRBJ2-7
V gene: TRBV7-6
clone size: NA
D gene: NA
CDR3 length: 16
CDR3 protein: CASSSGGGFPPHEQYF
CDR3 DNA: TGTGCCAGCAGCTCCGGGGGCGGCTTCCCACCCCACGAGCAGTACTTC

J gene: TRBJ1-1
V gene: TRBV5-1
clone size: NA
D gene: TRBD1
CDR3 length: 13
CDR3 protein: CASTRQGYTEAFF
CDR3 DNA: TGCGCCAGCACTCGACAGGGATACACTGAAGCTTTCTTT

J gene: TRBJ2-1
V gene: TRBV15
clone size: NA
D gene: NA
CDR3 length: 13
CDR3 protein: CATSRDSGNEQFF
CDR3 DNA: TGTGCCACCAGCAGAGATTCCGGCAATGAGCAGTTCTTC

J gene: TRBJ2-7
V gene: TRBV25-1
clone size: NA
D gene: TRBD2
CDR3 length: 14
CDR3 protein: CASGSDGRSYEQYF
CDR3 DNA: TGTGCCAGCGGGAGTGACGGGAGGTCCTACGAGCAGTACTTC

J gene: TRBJ2-7
V gene: TRBV28
clone size: NA
D gene: NA
CDR3 length: 15
CDR3 protein: CASSFIFAGTYEQYF
CDR3 DNA: TGTGCCAGCAGTTTTATTTTTGCGGGCACCTACGAGCAGTACTTC

J gene: TRBJ2-5
V gene: TRBV19
clone size: NA
D gene: TRBD2
CDR3 length: 15
CDR3 protein: CASRLTSGIGETQYF
CDR3 DNA: TGTGCCAGTAGGCTCACTAGCGGAATAGGAGAGACCCAGTACTTC

J gene: TRBJ2-7
V gene: TRBV5-6
clone size: NA
D gene: TRBD1
CDR3 length: 15
CDR3 protein: CASSSIGDRGYEQYF
CDR3 DNA: TGTGCCAGCAGCTCCATTGGGGACAGGGGCTACGAGCAGTACTTC

J gene: TRBJ1-1
V gene: TRBV18
clone size: NA
D gene: NA
CDR3 length: 13
CDR3 protein: CASSLRMNTEAFF
CDR3 DNA: TGTGCCAGCTCACTGAGGATGAACACTGAAGCTTTCTTT

J gene: TRBJ2-7
V gene: TRBV6-1
clone size: NA
D gene: NA
CDR3 length: 15
CDR3 protein: CASSDKGSGGHEQYF
CDR3 DNA: TGTGCCAGCAGTGATAAAGGCTCCGGGGGCCACGAGCAGTACTTC

J gene: TRBJ2-7
V gene: TRBV18
clone size: NA
D gene: TRBD1
CDR3 length: 14
CDR3 protein: CASSPGTGFHEQYF
CDR3 DNA: TGTGCCAGCTCACCAGGGACAGGGTTCCACGAGCAGTACTTC

J gene: TRBJ2-3
V gene: TRBV25-1
clone size: NA
D gene: NA
CDR3 length: 13
CDR3 protein: CASSGDSTDTQYF
CDR3 DNA: TGTGCCAGCAGTGGGGACAGCACAGATACGCAGTATTTT

J gene: TRBJ1-4
V gene: TRBV30
clone size: NA
D gene: NA
CDR3 length: 12
CDR3 protein: CAFQGNGEKLFF
CDR3 DNA: TGTGCCTTCCAGGGTAATGGCGAAAAACTGTTTTTT

J gene: TRBJ1-1
V gene: TRBV6-1
clone size: NA
D gene: NA
CDR3 length: 14
CDR3 protein: CASSETGAVTEAFF
CDR3 DNA: TGTGCCAGCAGTGAAACCGGGGCAGTCACTGAAGCTTTCTTT

J gene: TRBJ2-2
V gene: TRBV7-9
clone size: NA
D gene: NA
CDR3 length: 15
CDR3 protein: CASSLRWFDTGELFF
CDR3 DNA: TGTGCCAGCAGCTTACGGTGGTTCGACACCGGGGAGCTGTTTTTT

J gene: TRBJ2-1
V gene: TRBV9
clone size: NA
D gene: NA
CDR3 length: 13
CDR3 protein: CASSGEGPNEQFF
CDR3 DNA: TGTGCCAGCAGCGGCGAAGGACCCAATGAGCAGTTCTTC